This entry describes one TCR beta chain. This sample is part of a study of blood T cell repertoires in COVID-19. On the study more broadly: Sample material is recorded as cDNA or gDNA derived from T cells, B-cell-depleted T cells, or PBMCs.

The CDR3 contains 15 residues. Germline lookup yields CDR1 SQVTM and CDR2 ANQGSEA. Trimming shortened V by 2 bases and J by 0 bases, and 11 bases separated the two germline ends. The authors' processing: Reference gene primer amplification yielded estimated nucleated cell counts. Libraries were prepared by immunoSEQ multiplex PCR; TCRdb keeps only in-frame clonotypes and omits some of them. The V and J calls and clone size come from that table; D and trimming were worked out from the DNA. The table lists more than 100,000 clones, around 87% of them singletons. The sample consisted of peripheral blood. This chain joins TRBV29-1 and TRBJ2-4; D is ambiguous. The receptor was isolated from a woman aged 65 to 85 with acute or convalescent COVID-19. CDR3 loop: CSVETRGIAKNIQYF. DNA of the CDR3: TGCAGCGTTGAAACGCGCGGAATAGCCAAAAACATTCAGTACTTC.